This T cell receptor beta chain was obtained from a study of OX40 agonist ivuxolimab in advanced cancers. General study findings and limits: No determination was made of the antigen specificity of the expanded peripheral T cells. Relative to CD4+ cells, CD8+ T cells on average had more expanded clones.

Only in-frame clones appear in the TCRdb table, and some are missing; sequencing was by immunoSEQ multiplex PCR. The sample includes about 34,000 clones, about four fifths of them seen just once. Per germline, CDR1 MNHEY and CDR2 SVGAGI. The CDR3 has 15 residues. Between the trimmed V and J ends, which lost 4 bases and 5 bases, there was a span of 14 bases. Remarks on this clone: Its specificity is not known.

The chain carries TRBV6-5 and TRBJ1-4; D is possibly TRBD1 (5 bases). The sample consisted of CD4+ or CD8+ T cells sorted from blood, taken in a trial of the OX40 agonist ivuxolimab. This sequence originates from an adult with an advanced solid tumor such as melanoma, head and neck, liver or kidney cancer. The CDR3 spells CASSSPGSWNEKLFF. CDR3 in DNA: TGTGCCAGCAGTTCTCCAGGGAGTTGGAATGAAAAACTGTTTTTT.